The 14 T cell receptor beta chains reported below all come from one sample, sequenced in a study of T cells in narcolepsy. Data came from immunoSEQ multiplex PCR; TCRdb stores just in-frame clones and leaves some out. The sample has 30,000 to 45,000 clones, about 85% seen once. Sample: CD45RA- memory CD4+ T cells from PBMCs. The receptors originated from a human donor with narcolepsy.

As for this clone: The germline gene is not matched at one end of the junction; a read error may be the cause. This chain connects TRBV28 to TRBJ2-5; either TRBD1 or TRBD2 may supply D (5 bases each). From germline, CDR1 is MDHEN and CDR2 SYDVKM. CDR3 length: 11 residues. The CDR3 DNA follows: TGTGCCAGCAGCCAGGGACCAACTTCTCACTTC. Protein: CASSQGPTSHF.

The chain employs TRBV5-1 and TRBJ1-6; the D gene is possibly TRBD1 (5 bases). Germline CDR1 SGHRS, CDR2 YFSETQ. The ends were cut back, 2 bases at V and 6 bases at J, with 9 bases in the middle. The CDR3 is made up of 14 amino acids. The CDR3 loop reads CASSLPGPNSPLHF. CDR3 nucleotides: TGCGCCAGCAGCTTACCGGGGCCTAATTCACCCCTCCACTTT.

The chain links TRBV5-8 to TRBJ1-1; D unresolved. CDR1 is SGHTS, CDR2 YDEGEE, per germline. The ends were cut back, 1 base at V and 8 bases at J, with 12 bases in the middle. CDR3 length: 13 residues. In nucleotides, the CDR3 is TGTGCCAGCAGCTTGATAAACCGGGAGGAAGCTTTCTTT. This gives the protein CASSLINREEAFF.

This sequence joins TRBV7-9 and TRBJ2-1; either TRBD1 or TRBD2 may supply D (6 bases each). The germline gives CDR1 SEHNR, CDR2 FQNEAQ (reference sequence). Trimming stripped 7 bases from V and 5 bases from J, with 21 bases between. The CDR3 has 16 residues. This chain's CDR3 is CASTREFGGGNNEQFF. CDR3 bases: TGTGCCAGCACCCGTGAATTTGGAGGGGGAAACAATGAGCAGTTCTTC. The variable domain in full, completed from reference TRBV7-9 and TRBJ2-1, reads DTGVSQNPRHKITKRGQNVTFRCDPISEHNRLYWYRQTLGQGPEFLTYFQNEAQLEKSRLLSDRFSAERPKGSFSTLEIQRTEQGDSAMYLCASTREFGGGNNEQFFGPGTRLTVL.

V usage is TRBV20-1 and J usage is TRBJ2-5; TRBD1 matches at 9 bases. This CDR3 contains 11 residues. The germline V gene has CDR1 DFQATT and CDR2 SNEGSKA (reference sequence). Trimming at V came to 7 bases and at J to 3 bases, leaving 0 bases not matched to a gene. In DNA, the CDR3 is TGCAGTGGGGACAGGGAAGAGACCCAGTACTTC. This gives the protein CSGDREETQYF.

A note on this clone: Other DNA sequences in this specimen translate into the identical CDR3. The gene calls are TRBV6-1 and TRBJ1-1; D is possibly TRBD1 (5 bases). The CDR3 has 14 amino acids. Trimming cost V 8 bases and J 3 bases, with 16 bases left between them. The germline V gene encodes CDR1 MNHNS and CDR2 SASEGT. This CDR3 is CASRGWGLHTEAFF. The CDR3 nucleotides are TGTGCCAGCCGGGGGTGGGGCTTACACACTGAAGCTTTCTTT.

The CDR3 DNA is TGTGCCAGCAGTGAAAGGACAGGGCTAGGCGGCTACACCTTC. Translated: CASSERTGLGGYTF. V and J are TRBV2 and TRBJ1-2, with TRBD1 matching over 8 bases. After removal of 2 bases from V and 8 bases from J, the junction contained 7 bases not matched to a gene. From germline, CDR1 is SNHLY and CDR2 FYNNEI. This CDR3 region has 14 residues.

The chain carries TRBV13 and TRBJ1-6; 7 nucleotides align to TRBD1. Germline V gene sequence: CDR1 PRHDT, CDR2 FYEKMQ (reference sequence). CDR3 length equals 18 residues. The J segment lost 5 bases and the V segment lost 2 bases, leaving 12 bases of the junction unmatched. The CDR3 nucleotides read TGTGCCAGCAGCTTACAGGGACAGCGAGGTCCAAATAATTCACCCCTCCACTTT. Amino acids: CASSLQGQRGPNNSPLHF.

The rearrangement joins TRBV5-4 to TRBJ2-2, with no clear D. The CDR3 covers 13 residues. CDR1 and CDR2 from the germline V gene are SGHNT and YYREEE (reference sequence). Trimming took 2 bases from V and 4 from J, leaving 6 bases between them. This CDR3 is CASSLTGTGELFF. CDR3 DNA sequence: TGTGCCAGCAGCTTAACGGGCACCGGGGAGCTGTTTTTT.

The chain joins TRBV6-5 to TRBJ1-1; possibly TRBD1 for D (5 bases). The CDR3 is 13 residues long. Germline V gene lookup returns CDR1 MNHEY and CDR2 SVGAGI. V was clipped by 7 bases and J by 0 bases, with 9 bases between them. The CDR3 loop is CASNGAMNTEAFF. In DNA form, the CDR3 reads TGTGCCAGCAATGGGGCGATGAACACTGAAGCTTTCTTT.

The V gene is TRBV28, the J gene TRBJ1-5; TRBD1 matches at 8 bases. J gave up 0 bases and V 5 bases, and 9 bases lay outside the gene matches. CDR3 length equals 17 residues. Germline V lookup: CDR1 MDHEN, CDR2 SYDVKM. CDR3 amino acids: CASSAAGQVYSNQPQHF. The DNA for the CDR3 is TGTGCCAGCAGTGCGGCGGGACAGGTCTATAGCAATCAGCCCCAGCATTTT.

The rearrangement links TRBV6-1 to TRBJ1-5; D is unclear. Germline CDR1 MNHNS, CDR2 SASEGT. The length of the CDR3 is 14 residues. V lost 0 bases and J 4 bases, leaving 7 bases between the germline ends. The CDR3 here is CASSEAIGNQPQHF. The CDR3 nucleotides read TGTGCCAGCAGTGAAGCTATTGGTAATCAGCCCCAGCATTTT.

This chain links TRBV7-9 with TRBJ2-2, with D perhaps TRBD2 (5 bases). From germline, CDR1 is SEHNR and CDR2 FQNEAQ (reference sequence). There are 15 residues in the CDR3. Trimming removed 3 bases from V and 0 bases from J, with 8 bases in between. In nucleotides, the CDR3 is TGTGCCAGCAGCTTCTACGGGACGAACACCGGGGAGCTGTTTTTT. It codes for CASSFYGTNTGELFF.

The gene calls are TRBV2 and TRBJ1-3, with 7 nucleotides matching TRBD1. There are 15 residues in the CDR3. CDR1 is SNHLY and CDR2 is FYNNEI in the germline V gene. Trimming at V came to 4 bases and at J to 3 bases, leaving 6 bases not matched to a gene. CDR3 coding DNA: TGTGCCAGCAGTGTCGAAACAGGGGATGGAAACACCATATATTTT. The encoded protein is CASSVETGDGNTIYF.